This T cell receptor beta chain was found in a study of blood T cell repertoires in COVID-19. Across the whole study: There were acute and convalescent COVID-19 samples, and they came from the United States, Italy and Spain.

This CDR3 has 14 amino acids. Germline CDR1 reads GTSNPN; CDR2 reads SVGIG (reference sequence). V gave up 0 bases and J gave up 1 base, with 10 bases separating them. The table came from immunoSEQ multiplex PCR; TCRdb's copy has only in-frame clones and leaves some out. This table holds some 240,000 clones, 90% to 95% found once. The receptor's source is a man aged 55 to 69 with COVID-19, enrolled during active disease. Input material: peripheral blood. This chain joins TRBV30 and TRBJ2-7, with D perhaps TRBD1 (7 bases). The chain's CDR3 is CAWSVGGQSYEQYF. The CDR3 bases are TGTGCCTGGAGTGTCGGGGGACAGTCCTACGAGCAGTACTTC.